This T cell receptor (beta chain) was obtained from a study of cytomegalovirus exposure and HLA in healthy donors. Study outcomes and limitations: Among the most significant clusters, several appeared linked to common viral pathogens in a later analysis.

PCR used 60 Vbeta primers and 13 Jbeta primers. TCRdb's copy holds only in-frame clones and misses some; the assay was immunoSEQ multiplex PCR. This table holds over 150,000 clones, about 88% found once. The CDR3 sequence is 16 residues long. Germline CDR1 is SGHTA and CDR2 is FQGTGA. V was shortened by 1 base and J by 0 bases, with 9 bases between the two germline ends. With respect to this clone: The antigen remains unidentified.

Material: PBMCs. The sequence was collected from a girl in the first two years of life in good health and CMV-seronegative. The chain is built from TRBV7-3 and TRBJ2-2; D gene unclear. CDR3 region: CASSLIPTANTGELFF. CDR3 coding DNA: TGTGCCAGCAGCTTAATCCCAACAGCGAACACCGGGGAGCTGTTTTTT. The variable domain in full, completed from reference TRBV7-3 and TRBJ2-2, reads GAGVSQTPSNKVTEKGKYVELRCDPISGHTALYWYRQSLGQGPEFLIYFQGTGAADDSGLPNDRFFAVRPEGSVSTLKIQRTERGDSAVYLCASSLIPTANTGELFFGEGSRLTVL.